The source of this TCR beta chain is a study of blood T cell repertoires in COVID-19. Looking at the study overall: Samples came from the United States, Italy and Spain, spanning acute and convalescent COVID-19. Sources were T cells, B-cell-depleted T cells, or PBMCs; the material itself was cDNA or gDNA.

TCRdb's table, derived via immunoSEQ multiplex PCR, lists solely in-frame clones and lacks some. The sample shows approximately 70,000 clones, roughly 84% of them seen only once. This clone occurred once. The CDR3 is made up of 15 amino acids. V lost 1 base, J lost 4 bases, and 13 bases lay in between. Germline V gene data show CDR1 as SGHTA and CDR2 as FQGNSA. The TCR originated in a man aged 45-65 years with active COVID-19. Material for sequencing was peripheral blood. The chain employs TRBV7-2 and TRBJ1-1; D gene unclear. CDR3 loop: CASSLGSVRSTEAFF. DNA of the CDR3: TGTGCCAGCAGCTTAGGCAGCGTAAGATCCACTGAAGCTTTCTTT.